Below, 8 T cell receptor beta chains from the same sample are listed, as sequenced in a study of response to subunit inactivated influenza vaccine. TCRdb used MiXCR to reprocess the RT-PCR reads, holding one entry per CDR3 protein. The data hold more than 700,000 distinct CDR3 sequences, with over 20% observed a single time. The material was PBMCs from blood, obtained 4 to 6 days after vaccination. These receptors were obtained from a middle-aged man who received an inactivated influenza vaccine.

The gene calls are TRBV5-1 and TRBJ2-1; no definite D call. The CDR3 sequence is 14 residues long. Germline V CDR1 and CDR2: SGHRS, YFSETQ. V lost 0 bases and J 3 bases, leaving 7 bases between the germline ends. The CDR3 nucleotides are TGCGCCAGCAGCTTGGAAACTTTCTACAATGAGCAGTTCTTC. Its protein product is CASSLETFYNEQFF.

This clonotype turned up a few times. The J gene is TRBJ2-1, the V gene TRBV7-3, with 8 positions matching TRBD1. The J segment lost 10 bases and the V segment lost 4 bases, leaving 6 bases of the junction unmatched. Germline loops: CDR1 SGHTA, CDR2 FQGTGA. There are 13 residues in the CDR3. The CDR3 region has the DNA TGTGCCAGCAGCTCCCAATACAGGGGGGAGCAGTTCTTC. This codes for CASSSQYRGEQFF.

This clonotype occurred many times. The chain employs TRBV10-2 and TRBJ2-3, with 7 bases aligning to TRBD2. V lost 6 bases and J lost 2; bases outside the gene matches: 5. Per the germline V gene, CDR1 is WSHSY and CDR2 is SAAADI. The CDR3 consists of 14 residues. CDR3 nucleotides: TGCGCCAGCAGGGATAGCGGGTCCACAGATACGCAGTATTTT. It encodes CASRDSGSTDTQYF.

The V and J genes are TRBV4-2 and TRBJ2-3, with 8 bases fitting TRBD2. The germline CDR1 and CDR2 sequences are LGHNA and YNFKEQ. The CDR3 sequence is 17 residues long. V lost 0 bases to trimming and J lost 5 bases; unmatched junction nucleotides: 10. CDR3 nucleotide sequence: TGTGCCAGCAGCCAAGATCTCGACGGGGGGGGTTTAGATACGCAGTATTTT. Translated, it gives CASSQDLDGGGLDTQYF.

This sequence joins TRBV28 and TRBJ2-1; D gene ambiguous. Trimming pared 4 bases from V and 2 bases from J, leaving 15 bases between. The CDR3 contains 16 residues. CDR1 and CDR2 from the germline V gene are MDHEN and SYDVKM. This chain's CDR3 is CASSSVQVLPYNEQFF. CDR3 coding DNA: TGTGCCAGCAGTTCGGTCCAGGTCCTACCCTACAATGAGCAGTTCTTC.

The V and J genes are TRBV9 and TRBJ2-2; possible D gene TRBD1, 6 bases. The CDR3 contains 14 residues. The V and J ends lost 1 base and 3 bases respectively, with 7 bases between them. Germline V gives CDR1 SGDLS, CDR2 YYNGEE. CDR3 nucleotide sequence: TGTGCCAGCAGCGTACAGGGGTACACCGGGGAGCTGTTTTTT. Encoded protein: CASSVQGYTGELFF.

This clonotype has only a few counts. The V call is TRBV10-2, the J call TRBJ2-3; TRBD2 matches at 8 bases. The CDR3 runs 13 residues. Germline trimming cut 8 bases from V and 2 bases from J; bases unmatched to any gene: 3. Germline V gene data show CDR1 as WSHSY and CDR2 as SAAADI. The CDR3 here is CASAGGFTDTQYF. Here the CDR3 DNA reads TGCGCCAGCGCGGGGGGATTCACAGATACGCAGTATTTT.

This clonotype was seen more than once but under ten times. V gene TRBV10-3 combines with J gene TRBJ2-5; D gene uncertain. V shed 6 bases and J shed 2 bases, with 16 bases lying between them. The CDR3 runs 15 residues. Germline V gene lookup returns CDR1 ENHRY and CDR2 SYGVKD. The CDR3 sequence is CAIRFPQDLQETQYF. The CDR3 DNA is TGTGCCATCAGGTTCCCACAAGACTTACAAGAGACCCAGTACTTC.